This T cell receptor (beta chain) was sequenced for a study of T cell responses to AZD1222 COVID-19 vaccine. Study-level findings and limits: Of the AZD1222 recipients, only 5 or 6 were seropositive at baseline.

The germline CDR1 and CDR2 sequences are LNHDA and SQIVND (reference sequence). V lost 9 bases to trimming and J lost 3 bases, with 16 bases between them. CDR3 length: 14 residues. This clone appeared a single time. What it binds is not known. Sequenced by immunoSEQ multiplex PCR; TCRdb stores in-frame clones only, minus some. The sample includes under 150,000 clones, 75% to 95% of them seen just once. The sequences come from peripheral blood, collected on day 0 of AZD1222 vaccination. The rearrangement uses TRBV19 and TRBJ2-3, with a possible D match to TRBD1 (5 bases). This sequence originates from an adult in good health. CDR3 protein: CASRWGRETDTQYF. The DNA for the CDR3 is TGTGCCAGCCGGTGGGGCAGGGAAACAGATACGCAGTATTTT.